Presented here are 22 T cell receptor beta chains from one specimen sequenced in a study of blood T cells in healthy people across ages. With a J-beta primer mix and a sample-barcoded 5' primer, a second PCR ran about 6 to 11 cycles. TCRdb called the 5' RACE reads again in MiXCR, with one record for every CDR3 protein. The sample shows around 1.7 million distinct CDR3 sequences, approximately 30% of them seen only once. The specimen sequenced was blood. Receptors originate from a woman aged 30 to 39 in good health.

This clonotype was counted at least ten times. This chain connects TRBV12-3 or TRBV12-4 to TRBJ2-7; 7 bases agree with TRBD1. Trimming removed 9 bases from V and 3 bases from J; junction bases left unmatched: 11. The CDR3 totals 14 residues. CDR3 amino acids: CARRDSPSDYEQYF. The CDR3 bases are TGTGCCAGGAGGGACAGCCCTTCGGACTACGAGCAGTACTTC.

For this clonotype: This may be a read error, as it is one base from a much larger clone. Here the CDR3 omits its conserved ending phenylalanine or tryptophan, so a read error is the likely source. This chain uses TRBV11-2 with TRBJ1-2, with 8 bases matching TRBD1. CDR1 is SGHAT, CDR2 FQNNGV, per germline. CDR3 length: 14 residues. Trimming at V came to 5 bases and at J to 5 bases, leaving 7 bases not matched to a gene. The CDR3 reads CASSPGQGAYGYTV. The DNA for the CDR3 is TGTGCCAGCAGCCCGGGCCAGGGGGCATATGGCTACACCGTC.

This clonotype has just a few counts. The V and J genes are TRBV5-6 and TRBJ2-7, with D unresolved. CDR1 is SGHDT, CDR2 YYEEEE, per germline. The CDR3 spans 15 residues. The V end lost 4 bases, the J end lost 1 base, and 15 bases lay between the germline ends. The CDR3 here is CASSLTETKSYEQYF. In nucleotides, the CDR3 is TGTGCCAGCAGCCTGACCGAGACGAAATCCTACGAGCAGTACTTC.

This clonotype was counted a few times. The chain is built from TRBV6-6 and TRBJ1-5; D unresolved. V lost 4 bases, J lost 0 bases, and 16 bases lay in between. CDR3 length equals 17 residues. The germline V gene encodes CDR1 MNHNY and CDR2 SVGAGI (reference sequence). CDR3 nucleotides: TGTGCCAGCAGTTCGCTAAGGACTGTTAATAGCAATCAGCCCCAGCATTTT. Translation gives CASSSLRTVNSNQPQHF.

There are a few counts of this clonotype. This chain joins TRBV29-1 and TRBJ2-5; D uncertain. The CDR3 contains 13 residues. Germline CDR1 and CDR2: SQVTM and ANQGSEA. V gave up 3 bases and J gave up 5 bases, with 13 bases separating them. The CDR3 is CSVDWGSSETQYF. The CDR3 region has the DNA TGCAGCGTTGATTGGGGTTCGTCGGAGACCCAGTACTTC.

V and J are TRBV7-9 and TRBJ2-1; 8 bases are a match to TRBD2. The length of the CDR3 is 16 residues. Looked up from germline, CDR1 is SEHNR and CDR2 is FQNEAQ (reference sequence). V was pared by 1 base and J by 7 bases, with 9 bases of the junction left unmatched. DNA of the CDR3: TGTGCCAGCAGCTTAGTCCTTAGCGGGGCAGGGAATGAGCAGTTCTTC. It specifies CASSLVLSGAGNEQFF.

This clonotype was picked up one time. Just one base apart from a much larger clone, this may be a read error. The rearrangement links TRBV7-2 to TRBJ1-2, with a tentative D call TRBD1 (6 bases). Germline CDR1 reads SGHTA; CDR2 reads FQGNSA. The CDR3 length is 12 residues. The CDR3 here is CASSENRDGHTF. The CDR3 bases are TGTGCCAGCAGCGAAAACAGGGATGGCCACACCTTC.

This clonotype was seen ten or more times. The chain links TRBV12-3 or TRBV12-4 to TRBJ2-7; 12 bases match TRBD2. The CDR3 covers 16 residues. V lost 4 bases to trimming and J lost 6 bases; unmatched junction nucleotides: 10. The CDR3 spells CASSSLAGGEGGEQYF. The CDR3, as DNA: TGTGCCAGCAGTTCTCTAGCGGGAGGGGAAGGTGGCGAGCAGTACTTC.

Ten or more counts support this clonotype. The gene calls are TRBV12-3 or TRBV12-4 and TRBJ2-7; 8 positions match TRBD2. V lost 6 bases, J lost 1 base, and 5 bases stayed unmatched. The CDR3 spans 14 residues. CDR3 sequence (DNA): TGTGCCAGCAGGGAGACTAGCGCTTCCTACGAGCAGTACTTC. It encodes CASRETSASYEQYF.

This clonotype occurred a few times. This chain links TRBV29-1 with TRBJ2-1; no firm D call. CDR1 and CDR2 from the germline V gene are SQVTM and ANQGSEA. Trimming stripped 4 bases from V and 6 bases from J, with 7 bases between. The CDR3 totals 11 residues. The CDR3 DNA reads as TGCAGCGTTGCTAGAGGCAATGAGCAGTTCTTC. Its translation is CSVARGNEQFF.

This clonotype was counted many times. V gene TRBV27 combines with J gene TRBJ1-2; a possible D gene is TRBD1 (5 bases). The CDR3 loop spans 13 amino acids. Trimming took 8 bases from V and 5 from J, leaving 15 bases between them. Germline V gene sequence: CDR1 MNHEY, CDR2 SMNVEV (reference sequence). This CDR3 reads CASSPTEVYGYTF. DNA for the CDR3: TGTGCCAGCTCACCGACAGAGGTTTATGGCTACACCTTC.

The sample holds a few counts of this clonotype. The chain has TRBV7-9 and TRBJ2-5, with TRBD1 identical over 9 bases. This CDR3 spans 15 amino acids. Germline CDR1 and CDR2: SEHNR and FQNEAQ (reference sequence). With V trimmed by 6 bases and J by 5 bases, 10 bases remained unmatched. CDR3 loop: CASSRRDRVRETQYF. DNA for the CDR3: TGTGCCAGCAGTCGGAGGGACAGGGTCCGGGAGACCCAGTACTTC.

The CDR3 spells CASLKERGNYGYTF. In nucleotides, the CDR3 is TGTGCCAGCTTAAAGGAGAGGGGAAACTATGGCTACACCTTC. This chain connects TRBV7-9 to TRBJ1-2, with D tentatively TRBD1 (5 bases). This CDR3 comprises 14 residues. Germline CDR1 and CDR2: SEHNR and FQNEAQ (reference sequence). Trimming took off 8 bases at V and 2 bases at J, with 15 bases between the two ends.

This clonotype appeared a few times. The V and J genes are TRBV5-1 and TRBJ2-7; 9 bases agree with TRBD2. J lost 3 bases, V lost 2 bases, and 6 bases had no gene match. The CDR3 has 15 amino acids. Germline V gives CDR1 SGHRS, CDR2 YFSETQ. The CDR3, as DNA: TGCGCCAGCAGCTTTCCTGAAGCGGGGGGCTACGAGCAGTACTTC. As protein: CASSFPEAGGYEQYF.

As for this clonotype: The junction and the germline gene differ at one end; a read error may be behind it. This chain uses TRBV5-1 with TRBJ2-7; maybe TRBD2 (7 bases). This CDR3 contains 14 residues. Germline V gene data show CDR1 as SGHRS and CDR2 as YFSETQ. The CDR3 sequence: CASSIRGGEYGQYF. CDR3 nucleotides: TGCGCCAGCAGCATAAGAGGGGGGGAGTACGGGCAGTACTTC.

Worth noting for this clonotype: A much bigger clone sits one base away, suggesting this may be a read error. The rearrangement joins TRBV3-1 to TRBJ1-5, with 7 nucleotides matching TRBD1. This CDR3 contains 13 residues. Unmatched junction bases numbered 5, after V lost 5 bases and J lost 7 bases. The V gene's germline CDR1 is LGHDT and CDR2 YNNKEL (reference sequence). The CDR3 DNA follows: TGTGCCAGCAGCGCGACAGGGCTCCAGCCCCAGCATTTT. This codes for CASSATGLQPQHF.

This clonotype was observed a handful of times. The CDR3 DNA reads TGCAGTACTCGGACTAGCGGGTGGGAAGATACGCAGTATTTT. The encoded protein is CSTRTSGWEDTQYF. The chain combines TRBV20-1 with TRBJ2-3, with 11 nucleotides matching TRBD2. The CDR3 has 14 amino acids. Germline V lookup: CDR1 DFQATT, CDR2 SNEGSKA (reference sequence). V lost 8 bases to trimming and J lost 5 bases; unmatched junction nucleotides: 9.

V and J are TRBV12-3 or TRBV12-4 and TRBJ2-1, with D tentatively TRBD2 (5 bases). V lost 6 bases and J 3 bases, leaving 15 bases between the germline ends. This CDR3 has 15 amino acids. The CDR3 spells CASRKRADYYNEQFF. The CDR3 DNA sequence: TGTGCCAGCAGGAAACGAGCGGATTACTACAATGAGCAGTTCTTC.

V and J are TRBV7-9 and TRBJ2-7, with D perhaps assigned TRBD1 or TRBD2 (5 bases each). Trimming left V 4 bases short and J 0 bases short, with 13 bases between. The CDR3 totals 15 residues. Germline V gene data show CDR1 as SEHNR and CDR2 as FQNEAQ (reference sequence). The DNA for the CDR3 is TGTGCCAGCAGCTCCCGGGACGGCGCCTCCTACGAGCAGTACTTC. Its protein is CASSSRDGASYEQYF.

J is TRBJ1-1 and V is TRBV29-1, with D possibly matching TRBD1 (5 bases). The CDR3 extends over 12 amino acids. The germline V gene has CDR1 SQVTM and CDR2 ANQGSEA. V shed 6 bases and J shed 1 base, with 9 bases lying between them. The CDR3: CSVVTENTEAFF. The CDR3, as DNA: TGCAGCGTGGTGACAGAGAACACTGAAGCTTTCTTT.

This clonotype appeared a few times. V and J are TRBV10-3 and TRBJ1-6; maybe TRBD1 (6 bases). The V end was cut by 6 bases, the J end by 0 bases, with 12 bases between. Germline V gives CDR1 ENHRY, CDR2 SYGVKD. The CDR3 has 16 amino acids. CDR3 in amino acids: CAIRQGESSYNSPLHF. CDR3 sequence (DNA): TGTGCCATCAGACAGGGTGAAAGCTCCTATAATTCACCCCTCCACTTT.

The table lists this clonotype with many counts. The chain couples TRBV4-1 to TRBJ2-1, with 7 bases aligning to TRBD2. Per the germline V gene, CDR1 is MGHRA and CDR2 is YSYEKL. This CDR3 spans 13 amino acids. The J segment lost 9 bases and the V segment lost 1 base, leaving 3 bases of the junction unmatched. In DNA, the CDR3 is TGCGCCAGCAGCCAAGTGGCGGGGGTTGAGCAGTTCTTC. Translation gives CASSQVAGVEQFF.